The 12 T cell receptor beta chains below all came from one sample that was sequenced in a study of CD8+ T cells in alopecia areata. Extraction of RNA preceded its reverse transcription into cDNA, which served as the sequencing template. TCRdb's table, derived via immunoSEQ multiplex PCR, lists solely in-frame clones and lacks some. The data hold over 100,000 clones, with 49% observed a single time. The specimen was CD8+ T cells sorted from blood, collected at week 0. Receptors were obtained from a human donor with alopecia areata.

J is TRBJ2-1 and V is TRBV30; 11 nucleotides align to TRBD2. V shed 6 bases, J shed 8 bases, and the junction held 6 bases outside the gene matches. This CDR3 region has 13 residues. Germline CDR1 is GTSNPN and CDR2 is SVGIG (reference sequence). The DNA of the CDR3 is TGTGCCTGTCATAGCGGGGGGGCAGATGAGCAGTTCTTC. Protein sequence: CACHSGGADEQFF.

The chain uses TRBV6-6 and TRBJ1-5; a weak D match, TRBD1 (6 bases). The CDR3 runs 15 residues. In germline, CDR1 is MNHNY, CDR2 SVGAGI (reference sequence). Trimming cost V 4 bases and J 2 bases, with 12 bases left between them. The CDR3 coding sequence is TGTGCCAGCAGTTTCAACCAGGGGCGCAATCAGCCCCAGCATTTT. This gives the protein CASSFNQGRNQPQHF.

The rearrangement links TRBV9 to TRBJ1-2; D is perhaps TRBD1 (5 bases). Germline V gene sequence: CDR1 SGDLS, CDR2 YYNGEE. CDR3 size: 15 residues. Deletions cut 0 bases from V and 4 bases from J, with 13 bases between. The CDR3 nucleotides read TGTGCCAGCAGCGTAGGCTGGGGCGCTGGCTATGGCTACACCTTC. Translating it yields CASSVGWGAGYGYTF.

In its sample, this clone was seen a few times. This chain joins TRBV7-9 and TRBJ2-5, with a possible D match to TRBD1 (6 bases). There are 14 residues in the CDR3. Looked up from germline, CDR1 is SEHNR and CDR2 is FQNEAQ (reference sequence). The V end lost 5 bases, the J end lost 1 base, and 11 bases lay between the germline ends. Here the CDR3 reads CASSVRDTQETQYF. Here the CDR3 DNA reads TGTGCCAGCAGCGTTCGGGACACCCAAGAGACCCAGTACTTC.

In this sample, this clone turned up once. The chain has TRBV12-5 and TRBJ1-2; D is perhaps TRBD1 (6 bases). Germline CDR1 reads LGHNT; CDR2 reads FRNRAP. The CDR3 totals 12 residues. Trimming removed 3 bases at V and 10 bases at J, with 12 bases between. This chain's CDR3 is CASGFLQGTYTF. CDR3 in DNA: TGTGCTAGTGGTTTTCTACAGGGTACCTACACCTTC.

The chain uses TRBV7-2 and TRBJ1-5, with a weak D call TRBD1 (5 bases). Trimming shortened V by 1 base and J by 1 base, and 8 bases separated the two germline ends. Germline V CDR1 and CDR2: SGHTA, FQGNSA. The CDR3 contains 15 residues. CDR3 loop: CASSLEAGSNQPQHF. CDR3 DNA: TGTGCCAGCAGCTTAGAGGCAGGGAGCAATCAGCCCCAGCATTTT. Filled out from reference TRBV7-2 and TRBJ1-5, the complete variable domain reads GAGVSQSPSNKVTEKGKDVELRCDPISGHTALYWYRQSLGQGLEFLIYFQGNSAPDKSGLPSDRFSAERTGGSVSTLTIQRTQQEDSAVYLCASSLEAGSNQPQHFGDGTRLSIL.

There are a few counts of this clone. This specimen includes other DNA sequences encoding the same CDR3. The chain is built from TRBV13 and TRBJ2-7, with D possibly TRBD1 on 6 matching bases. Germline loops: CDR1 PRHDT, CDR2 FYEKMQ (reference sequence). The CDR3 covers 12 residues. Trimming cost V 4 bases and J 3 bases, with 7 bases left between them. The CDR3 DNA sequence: TGTGCCAGCAGCTCGACAGGCTACGAGCAGTACTTC. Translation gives CASSSTGYEQYF.

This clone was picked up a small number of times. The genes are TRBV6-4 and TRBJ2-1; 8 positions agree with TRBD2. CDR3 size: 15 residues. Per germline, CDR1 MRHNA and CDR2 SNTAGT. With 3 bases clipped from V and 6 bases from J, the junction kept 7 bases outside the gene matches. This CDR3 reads CASSEIGGGPNEQFF. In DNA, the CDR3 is TGTGCCAGCAGTGAAATCGGCGGGGGGCCCAATGAGCAGTTCTTC.

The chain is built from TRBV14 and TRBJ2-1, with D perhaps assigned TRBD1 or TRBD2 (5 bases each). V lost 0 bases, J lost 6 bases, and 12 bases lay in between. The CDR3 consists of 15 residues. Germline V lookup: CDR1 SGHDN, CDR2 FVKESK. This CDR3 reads CASSQDPGRSNEQFF. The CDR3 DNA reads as TGTGCCAGCAGCCAAGATCCGGGACGATCCAATGAGCAGTTCTTC.

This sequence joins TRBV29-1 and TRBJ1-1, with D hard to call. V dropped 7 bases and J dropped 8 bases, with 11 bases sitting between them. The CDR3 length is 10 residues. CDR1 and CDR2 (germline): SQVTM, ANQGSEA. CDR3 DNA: TGCAGCGCCACACTCTCCGAAGCTTTCTTT. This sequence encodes CSATLSEAFF.

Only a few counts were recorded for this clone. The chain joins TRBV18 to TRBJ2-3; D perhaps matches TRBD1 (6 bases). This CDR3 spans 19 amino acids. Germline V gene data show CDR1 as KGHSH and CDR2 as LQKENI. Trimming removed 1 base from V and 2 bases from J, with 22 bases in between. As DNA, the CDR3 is TGTGCCAGCTCACCACGTTTGTGGGGGCAGAAGACCCCCACAGATACGCAGTATTTT. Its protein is CASSPRLWGQKTPTDTQYF.

Here the CDR3 reads CSVVQANTGELFF. CDR3 bases: TGCAGCGTTGTGCAGGCTAACACCGGGGAGCTGTTTTTT. The chain uses TRBV29-1 and TRBJ2-2; the D is unclear. The CDR3 has 13 residues. Germline V gene lookup returns CDR1 SQVTM and CDR2 ANQGSEA. V was cut by 4 bases and J by 2 bases, with 8 bases left in between.